The rows below give T cell receptor beta chains drawn from one sample of a study of blood T cells in healthy people across ages. Each CDR3 protein is one row after TCRdb ran MiXCR on the 5' RACE reads. This table has 1 million or so distinct CDR3 sequences, almost 25% appearing once. The sample also formed part of further work on T cells of mothers and their children.

The sequencing input was blood. The receptor set was obtained from a girl aged 2-10 years in good health. Both conserved end residues are part of each CDR3. The order of the fields is V gene, J gene, clone size, CDR3 protein. The size of a clone is reported for some rows only, either as once, few or many, or as a class for expanded clones.

v_gene: TRBV4-2; j_gene: TRBJ2-5; abundance: NA; CDR3aa: CAAAGGPKETQYF
v_gene: TRBV15; j_gene: TRBJ1-2; abundance: NA; CDR3aa: CATSRGLGVYTF
v_gene: TRBV4-1; j_gene: TRBJ2-6; abundance: NA; CDR3aa: CASSLNPNQVSLSGANVLTF
v_gene: TRBV5-5; j_gene: TRBJ2-7; abundance: NA; CDR3aa: CASSLPRGAPPYEQYF
v_gene: TRBV11-2; j_gene: TRBJ2-7; abundance: few; CDR3aa: CASSSPGDRVSYEQYF
v_gene: TRBV28; j_gene: TRBJ2-4; abundance: few; CDR3aa: CASSFKLAKNIQYF
v_gene: TRBV7-2; j_gene: TRBJ2-5; abundance: few; CDR3aa: CASSPPGLAKTQYF
v_gene: TRBV11-2; j_gene: TRBJ1-2; abundance: NA; CDR3aa: CASSPPDRGPLYGYTF
v_gene: TRBV5-6; j_gene: TRBJ2-5; abundance: NA; CDR3aa: CASSRTSGGARETQYF
v_gene: TRBV18; j_gene: TRBJ2-1; abundance: NA; CDR3aa: CASSLAPAEVQFF
v_gene: TRBV2; j_gene: TRBJ2-5; abundance: few; CDR3aa: CASSHPGPQETQYF
v_gene: TRBV29-1; j_gene: TRBJ2-6; abundance: few; CDR3aa: CSVLTSGANVLAF
v_gene: TRBV7-9; j_gene: TRBJ2-7; abundance: few; CDR3aa: CASSSTGTGTHEQYF
v_gene: TRBV28; j_gene: NA; abundance: few; CDR3aa: CASSLPPRQVYEQYF
v_gene: TRBV7-9; j_gene: TRBJ2-5; abundance: NA; CDR3aa: CAIDTGGPYQETQYF
v_gene: TRBV20-1; j_gene: TRBJ1-4; abundance: few; CDR3aa: CSAPSGTNEKLFF
v_gene: TRBV24-1; j_gene: TRBJ2-6; abundance: few; CDR3aa: CATSDTGNPSGANVLTF
v_gene: TRBV5-1; j_gene: TRBJ2-1; abundance: NA; CDR3aa: CATKTGQGINEQFF
v_gene: TRBV12-5; j_gene: TRBJ1-1; abundance: NA; CDR3aa: CASQGQPNTEAFF
v_gene: TRBV29-1; j_gene: TRBJ2-1; abundance: few; CDR3aa: CSVEGKTSGNYNEQFF
v_gene: TRBV15; j_gene: TRBJ1-5; abundance: NA; CDR3aa: CATSWGRSNQPQHF
v_gene: TRBV29-1; j_gene: TRBJ2-3; abundance: few; CDR3aa: CSVEVSGTDTQYF
v_gene: TRBV5-1; j_gene: TRBJ2-7; abundance: few; CDR3aa: CASSVYAGTGLEQYF
v_gene: TRBV6-1; j_gene: NA; abundance: NA; CDR3aa: CASSEGDRTGINEQFF
v_gene: TRBV29-1; j_gene: TRBJ2-7; abundance: few; CDR3aa: CSVTGGPEYEQYF
v_gene: TRBV12-3/TRBV12-4; j_gene: TRBJ1-5; abundance: few; CDR3aa: CASSFKDGCNQPQHF
v_gene: TRBV4-3; j_gene: TRBJ2-3; abundance: NA; CDR3aa: CASGQEQGADTQYF
v_gene: TRBV6-2/TRBV6-3; j_gene: TRBJ2-1; abundance: NA; CDR3aa: CASSYSTPAGGPSEQFF
v_gene: TRBV7-9; j_gene: TRBJ1-5; abundance: few; CDR3aa: CASSTSDWGRQPQHF
v_gene: TRBV14; j_gene: NA; abundance: NA; CDR3aa: CASSQDATRSTYEQYF
v_gene: TRBV28; j_gene: TRBJ2-2; abundance: NA; CDR3aa: CASSWTSGINTGELFF
v_gene: TRBV7-2; j_gene: TRBJ2-7; abundance: NA; CDR3aa: CASSFGGGEYEQYF
v_gene: TRBV6-5; j_gene: TRBJ2-5; abundance: few; CDR3aa: CASSYFAGERETQYF
v_gene: TRBV20-1; j_gene: NA; abundance: few; CDR3aa: CSARDDPGGDFETQYF
v_gene: TRBV29-1; j_gene: TRBJ1-2; abundance: NA; CDR3aa: CSVEDRDNYGYTF
v_gene: TRBV3-1; j_gene: TRBJ1-2; abundance: NA; CDR3aa: CASSREPYGYTF
v_gene: TRBV12-3/TRBV12-4; j_gene: TRBJ2-3; abundance: NA; CDR3aa: CASSPGTLEGFTQYF
v_gene: TRBV27; j_gene: TRBJ1-6; abundance: few; CDR3aa: CASSPDSRSSPLHF
v_gene: TRBV3-1; j_gene: TRBJ2-1; abundance: few; CDR3aa: CASSQEWGSDNEQFF
v_gene: TRBV3-1; j_gene: TRBJ2-2; abundance: NA; CDR3aa: CASSQDRGLAGPNTGELFF
v_gene: TRBV7-2; j_gene: TRBJ1-1; abundance: NA; CDR3aa: CASTRTGVNTEAFF
v_gene: TRBV5-1; j_gene: TRBJ1-6; abundance: NA; CDR3aa: CASSLVSGASYNSPLHF
v_gene: TRBV7-2; j_gene: TRBJ1-5; abundance: NA; CDR3aa: CAGSFRTGPTQPQHF
v_gene: TRBV27; j_gene: TRBJ1-1; abundance: NA; CDR3aa: CASTGTNTEAFF
v_gene: TRBV3-1; j_gene: TRBJ2-5; abundance: NA; CDR3aa: CASSQAALLQETQYF
v_gene: TRBV5-1; j_gene: TRBJ2-3; abundance: few; CDR3aa: CASSPPVGETDTQYF
v_gene: TRBV6-2/TRBV6-3; j_gene: TRBJ2-1; abundance: NA; CDR3aa: CASSPDRVTYNEQFF
v_gene: TRBV7-9; j_gene: TRBJ2-5; abundance: NA; CDR3aa: CASSLEGYQQYF
v_gene: TRBV7-3; j_gene: TRBJ1-5; abundance: few; CDR3aa: CASSLTGESGQPQHF
v_gene: TRBV9; j_gene: TRBJ1-5; abundance: few; CDR3aa: CASSAGQGGRPQHF
v_gene: TRBV4-1; j_gene: TRBJ2-5; abundance: once; CDR3aa: CASSPLQGGEVTQYF
v_gene: TRBV5-1; j_gene: TRBJ2-2; abundance: NA; CDR3aa: CASSSGTVAGELFF
v_gene: TRBV7-9; j_gene: TRBJ2-1; abundance: NA; CDR3aa: CASSLRGAWEQFF
v_gene: TRBV5-6; j_gene: TRBJ2-5; abundance: few; CDR3aa: CASSFGDPKAQETQYF